These 20 T cell receptor beta chains share one sample of origin, sequenced in a study of Tregs in tolerant kidney transplant recipients. Some clones are missing from TCRdb's copy, which holds only in-frame ones; the method was immunoSEQ multiplex PCR. This table holds 240,000 or so clones, roughly 84% found once. Input material: CD4+ T cells from blood. These receptors all stem from a human donor in good health.

The rearrangement uses TRBV5-1 and TRBJ2-3; tentatively, D is TRBD2 (6 bases). This CDR3 region has 14 residues. CDR1 and CDR2 from the germline V gene are SGHRS and YFSETQ. V gave up 4 bases and J gave up 2 bases, with 11 bases separating them. The CDR3 DNA reads as TGCGCCAGCAGCCCCGGACTATTCACAGATACGCAGTATTTT. Translation gives CASSPGLFTDTQYF.

The chain is built from TRBV10-1 and TRBJ2-1, with TRBD2 identical over 11 bases. The CDR3 has 17 residues. The V and J ends lost 6 bases and 12 bases, in that order; junction bases with no gene match: 19. Germline V lookup: CDR1 WNHNN, CDR2 SYGVQD (reference sequence). The CDR3 region has the DNA TGCGCCAGCAGCCGACTAGCGGGGAGGCCTACTACAGATAGGCAGTTCTTC. This gives the protein CASSRLAGRPTTDRQFF.

V is TRBV14 and J is TRBJ1-2, with 9 nucleotides matching TRBD1. Per the germline V gene, CDR1 is SGHDN and CDR2 is FVKESK. The CDR3 contains 17 residues. V dropped 4 bases and J dropped 4; count of bases not matched to a gene: 13. CDR3 nucleotides: TGTGCCAGCAGCCGGATAGGGGGACAGGGTGCGATCTATGGCTACACCTTC. Translation: CASSRIGGQGAIYGYTF.

The rearrangement joins TRBV18 to TRBJ2-2; D is unresolved. The CDR3 spans 12 residues. Trimming left V 8 bases short and J 5 bases short, with 9 bases between. Germline lookup yields CDR1 KGHSH and CDR2 LQKENI. DNA for the CDR3: TGTGCCAGCAACCCGGATACCGGGGAGCTGTTTTTT. As protein: CASNPDTGELFF.

J is TRBJ2-3 and V is TRBV5-4; 9 positions match TRBD2. The trim removed 4 bases at V and 14 bases at J, leaving 11 bases unmatched. Germline V CDR1 and CDR2: SGHNT, YYREEE (reference sequence). There are 13 residues in the CDR3. CDR3 sequence (DNA): TGTGCCAGCAGCCCTAGTAGCGGGAGAGTTCTGTATTTT. Translating gives CASSPSSGRVLYF.

The gene calls are TRBV5-1 and TRBJ1-4; 8 bases are shared with TRBD1. The CDR3 spans 15 residues. V dropped 3 bases and J dropped 8; count of bases not matched to a gene: 9. The germline gives CDR1 SGHRS, CDR2 YFSETQ. The CDR3 sequence: CASSSQGARGEKLFF. The CDR3 DNA reads as TGCGCCAGCAGCTCCCAGGGGGCCCGTGGGGAAAAACTGTTTTTT.

This chain connects TRBV6-5 to TRBJ1-5; tentatively, D is TRBD1 (6 bases). The CDR3 runs to 14 residues. Trimming removed 5 bases from V and 3 bases from J, with 11 bases in between. Germline CDR1 and CDR2: MNHEY and SVGAGI. The CDR3: CASSHRVDNQPQHF. CDR3 DNA sequence: TGTGCCAGCAGTCACAGGGTGGACAATCAGCCCCAGCATTTT.

This chain joins TRBV30 and TRBJ1-6; D perhaps matches TRBD1 (5 bases). Per germline, CDR1 GTSNPN and CDR2 SVGIG (reference sequence). This CDR3 is 14 amino acids long. The V and J ends lost 5 bases and 7 bases respectively, with 15 bases between them. The CDR3 loop reads CAWSNPGENSPLHF. For the CDR3, the DNA is TGTGCCTGGTCGAATCCGGGGGAGAATTCACCCCTCCACTTT.

The gene calls are TRBV19 and TRBJ2-5; the match to TRBD2 covers 10 bases. V lost 4 bases, J lost 5 bases, and 4 bases stayed unmatched. CDR3 length: 14 residues. Germline V gives CDR1 LNHDA, CDR2 SQIVND (reference sequence). CDR3 loop: CASSKAGGHETQYF. In DNA, the CDR3 is TGTGCCAGTAGTAAAGCGGGGGGGCATGAGACCCAGTACTTC.

J is TRBJ2-5 and V is TRBV2, with TRBD1 matching over 9 bases. With the DNA end fitting TRBJ2-7 better, the J assignment may be wrong. The CDR3 extends over 14 amino acids. Germline V gives CDR1 SNHLY, CDR2 FYNNEI. This chain's CDR3 is CASSEGTGMYEQYF. CDR3 sequence (DNA): TGTGCCAGCAGTGAGGGGACAGGGATGTACGAGCAGTACTTC.

The V call is TRBV5-1, the J call TRBJ2-7; D gene ambiguous. In germline, CDR1 is SGHRS, CDR2 YFSETQ. The CDR3 loop spans 13 amino acids. V lost 2 bases to trimming and J lost 0 bases, with 6 bases between them. The CDR3 loop reads CASSFGNSYEQYF. CDR3 in DNA: TGCGCCAGCAGCTTTGGGAACTCCTACGAGCAGTACTTC.

J is TRBJ1-2 and V is TRBV21-1; TRBD1, the table's D call, lacks a check against the DNA. TRBV21-1 is designated a pseudogene. This CDR3 is built from 15 residues. The CDR3 loop reads CASSKAGTGGYGYTF. CDR3 nucleotides: TGTGCCAGCAGCAAAGCGGGGACAGGGGGTTATGGCTACACCTTC.

In its sample, this clone was seen a few times. V is TRBV5-4 and J is TRBJ1-1, with D unresolved. The V gene's germline CDR1 is SGHNT and CDR2 YYREEE (reference sequence). V lost 4 bases, J lost 5 bases, and 0 bases lay in between. This CDR3 has 9 amino acids. The CDR3 loop reads CASSTEAFF. The CDR3 region has the DNA TGTGCCAGCAGCACTGAAGCTTTCTTT.

This chain joins TRBV6-1 and TRBJ1-3, with D unresolved. CDR1 is MNHNS and CDR2 is SASEGT in the germline V gene. V was shortened by 2 bases and J by 0 bases, with 11 bases between the two germline ends. This CDR3 is built from 16 residues. CDR3 region: CASSEIGKYSGNTIYF. As DNA, the CDR3 is TGTGCCAGCAGTGAAATTGGGAAATACTCTGGAAACACCATATATTTT.

The J gene is TRBJ1-1, the V gene TRBV2, with D perhaps TRBD1 (6 bases). The CDR3 consists of 16 residues. Germline V gives CDR1 SNHLY, CDR2 FYNNEI. V dropped 6 bases and J dropped 3 bases, with 20 bases sitting between them. CDR3 coding DNA: TGTGCCAGCAGCCTATCGGGCAGGGGATGGGACACTGAAGCTTTCTTT. Translation: CASSLSGRGWDTEAFF.

This chain links TRBV30 with TRBJ2-1; TRBD2 agrees at 10 bases. Germline CDR1 reads GTSNPN; CDR2 reads SVGIG (reference sequence). Trimming took 3 bases from V and 9 from J; bases not matched to a gene: 8. This CDR3 has 14 amino acids. CDR3 protein: CAWSPGLASTEQFF. In nucleotides, the CDR3 is TGTGCCTGGAGCCCGGGACTAGCGAGCACTGAGCAGTTCTTC.

The V and J genes are TRBV9 and TRBJ2-1; no reliable D call. The CDR3 has 15 residues. V lost 0 bases to trimming and J lost 8 bases, with 15 bases between them. Germline loops: CDR1 SGDLS, CDR2 YYNGEE. CDR3 sequence (DNA): TGTGCCAGCAGCGTAGCTTGGCAGCTTTGGGATGAGCAGTTCTTC. Translation: CASSVAWQLWDEQFF.

A single count supports this clone. The rearrangement links TRBV7-2 to TRBJ2-1; 10 nucleotides align to TRBD2. V lost 4 bases, J lost 4 bases, and 4 bases stayed unmatched. Germline V gene data show CDR1 as SGHTA and CDR2 as FQGNSA. The CDR3 covers 15 residues. The CDR3 DNA reads TGTGCCAGCAGCTCTAGCGGGGGCAATTACAATGAGCAGTTCTTC. Translating it yields CASSSSGGNYNEQFF.

The gene calls are TRBV10-3 and TRBJ1-5, with 9 positions matching TRBD1. The ends lost 4 bases at V and 10 bases at J; junction bases unmatched: 5. The CDR3 spans 13 residues. The V gene's germline CDR1 is ENHRY and CDR2 SYGVKD. The CDR3 spells CAISGGQGKPQHF. The CDR3, as DNA: TGTGCCATCAGTGGCGGACAGGGGAAACCCCAGCATTTT.

The chain carries TRBV28 and TRBJ1-1; D perhaps matches TRBD1 (6 bases). The CDR3 length is 15 residues. From germline, CDR1 is MDHEN and CDR2 SYDVKM. V dropped 8 bases and J dropped 1 base, with 17 bases sitting between them. This chain's CDR3 is CASQFSWGQNTEAFF. For the CDR3, the DNA is TGTGCCAGCCAATTTTCCTGGGGACAGAACACTGAAGCTTTCTTT.